A selection of T cell receptor beta chains follows, all from one sample in a study of OX40 agonist ivuxolimab in advanced cancers. Libraries were prepared by immunoSEQ multiplex PCR; TCRdb keeps only in-frame clonotypes and omits some of them. The repertoire holds over 55,000 clones, 65% to 85% seen once, with around 0.77% in the top ten. The sample here was CD4+ or CD8+ T cells sorted from blood, taken in a trial of the OX40 agonist ivuxolimab. These TCRs come from an adult with an advanced solid tumor such as melanoma, head and neck, liver or kidney cancer. CDR3s include the opening cysteine and the closing phenylalanine or tryptophan. A D gene is named only where the DNA matches it firmly. Not every row has a clone size; where given, it reads once, few, many or a size class.

>TRBD2|13|TRBV25-1|few|TRBJ2-5
CASSEWEGKTQYF
TGTGCCAGCAGTGAATGGGAGGGGAAGACCCAGTACTTC
>NA|18|TRBV2|NA|TRBJ2-3
CASTLLGPPGRGTDTQYF
TGTGCCAGCACCCTCCTTGGACCCCCCGGCAGGGGCACAGATACGCAGTATTTT
>NA|13|TRBV30|NA|TRBJ1-1
CAWGALNSLEAFF
TGTGCCTGGGGGGCCCTGAACAGTTTGGAAGCTTTCTTT
>TRBD1|13|TRBV11-3|NA|TRBJ2-7
CASSRTGLGEQYF
TGTGCCAGCAGCCGGACAGGGCTGGGCGAGCAGTACTTC
>NA|17|TRBV9|NA|TRBJ1-3
CASGRGAGPFSGNTIYF
TGTGCCAGCGGGAGGGGGGCAGGGCCTTTCTCTGGAAACACCATATATTTT
>NA|15|TRBV11-3|NA|TRBJ2-1
CASSLTPGSYNEQFF
TGTGCCAGCAGCTTAACACCGGGGTCCTACAATGAGCAGTTCTTC
>TRBD1|16|TRBV28|NA|TRBJ1-1
CASSRTGAYPNTEAFF
TGTGCCAGCAGCAGGACAGGCGCTTACCCGAACACTGAAGCTTTCTTT
>TRBD2|15|TRBV19|NA|TRBJ2-5
CASSSSGGAGQTQYF
TGTGCCAGTAGTAGTAGCGGGGGGGCTGGTCAGACCCAGTACTTC
>NA|15|TRBV19|NA|TRBJ1-5
CASSLNPGSNQPQHF
TGTGCCAGTAGTCTCAACCCAGGGAGCAATCAGCCCCAGCATTTT
>TRBD2|15|TRBV5-1|once|TRBJ2-3
CASSPRTSSTDTQYF
TGCGCCAGCAGCCCCCGGACTAGCTCAACAGATACGCAGTATTTT
>TRBD2|16|TRBV7-2|NA|TRBJ2-5
CASSLGLAGAQETQYF
TGTGCCAGCAGCCTGGGACTAGCGGGGGCGCAAGAGACCCAGTACTTC
>TRBD2|12|TRBV9|few|TRBJ2-7
CASGGTNYEQYF
TGTGCCAGCGGAGGGACTAACTACGAGCAGTACTTC
>TRBD1|11|TRBV29-1|NA|TRBJ2-1
CSSGQGPEQFF
TGCAGCTCCGGACAGGGGCCTGAGCAGTTCTTC
>NA|14|TRBV28|NA|TRBJ2-7
CASSPSLGIREQYF
TGTGCCAGCAGCCCTAGCCTGGGCATACGCGAGCAGTACTTC
>TRBD2|15|TRBV27|NA|TRBJ2-2
CASSLLAGTTGELFF
TGTGCCAGCAGTTTACTAGCGGGAACCACCGGGGAGCTGTTTTTT
>NA|14|TRBV11-1|NA|TRBJ2-4
CASSLDARGQGQYF
TGTGCCAGCAGCTTAGACGCCCGCGGGCAGGGTCAGTACTTC
>NA|18|TRBV4-2|NA|TRBJ1-2
CASSLTRGGTSADYGYTF
TGTGCCAGCAGCCTCACTAGGGGAGGGACTTCGGCGGACTATGGCTACACCTTC
>NA|13|TRBV4-1|medium-sized|TRBJ1-5
CASSQDEGQPQHF
TGCGCCAGCAGCCAAGATGAGGGTCAGCCCCAGCATTTT
>NA|14|TRBV5-4|NA|TRBJ2-3
CASSSDRSTDTQYF
TGTGCCAGCAGCTCGGACAGAAGCACAGATACGCAGTATTTT
>TRBD2|19|TRBV10-3|NA|TRBJ2-3
CAIRTSPGLAGGPADTQYF
TGTGCCATCAGAACTTCCCCGGGACTAGCGGGGGGGCCTGCAGATACGCAGTATTTT
>TRBD2|16|TRBV2|NA|TRBJ2-3
CASRRGLAGVADTQYF
TGTGCCAGCAGGCGCGGACTAGCGGGGGTGGCAGATACGCAGTATTTT
>TRBD2|14|TRBV7-7|NA|TRBJ2-2
CASSFGTKDGELFF
TGTGCTAGCAGCTTCGGGACTAAGGACGGGGAGCTGTTTTTT
>TRBD1|14|TRBV4-2|few|TRBJ1-2
CASSRDRGSYGYTF
TGTGCCAGCAGCCGTGACAGGGGAAGCTATGGCTACACCTTC
>TRBD2|15|TRBV11-2|few|TRBJ2-5
CASSLSGLAQETQYF
TGTGCCAGCAGCTTGAGCGGACTAGCGCAAGAGACCCAGTACTTC
>NA|14|TRBV5-5|NA|TRBJ1-2
CASSLGGDNYGYTF
TGTGCCAGCAGCTTGGGAGGGGATAACTATGGCTACACCTTC
>NA|11|TRBV6-1|NA|TRBJ1-2
CASSELYGYTF
TGTGCCAGCAGTGAGCTGTATGGCTACACCTTC
>NA|16|TRBV9|NA|TRBJ2-1
CASSVVPSTLSNEQFF
TGTGCCAGCAGCGTAGTTCCCTCCACCCTTTCAAATGAGCAGTTCTTC
>NA|12|TRBV5-5|NA|TRBJ1-2
CASSLGGDLHTF
TGTGCCAGCAGCTTGGGGGGAGACCTCCACACCTTC
>NA|15|TRBV7-2|NA|TRBJ1-2
CASSLVQTTNYGYTF
TGTGCCAGCAGCTTAGTGCAGACAACTAACTATGGCTACACCTTC
>TRBD2|15|TRBV5-1|NA|TRBJ2-7
CASSLIAGGLYEQYF
TGCGCCAGCAGCTTGATAGCGGGGGGCCTCTACGAGCAGTACTTC
>TRBD2|15|TRBV30|NA|TRBJ2-2
CAWSGGLVGAGELFF
TGTGCCTGGAGCGGGGGACTAGTTGGTGCCGGGGAGCTGTTTTTT
>NA|13|TRBV5-4|once|TRBJ2-1
CASSFGTLNEQFF
TGTGCCAGCAGCTTCGGGACTCTCAATGAGCAGTTCTTC
>TRBD2|14|TRBV30|NA|TRBJ2-7
CAWKLGGGSYEQYF
TGTGCCTGGAAATTGGGGGGGGGCTCCTACGAGCAGTACTTC